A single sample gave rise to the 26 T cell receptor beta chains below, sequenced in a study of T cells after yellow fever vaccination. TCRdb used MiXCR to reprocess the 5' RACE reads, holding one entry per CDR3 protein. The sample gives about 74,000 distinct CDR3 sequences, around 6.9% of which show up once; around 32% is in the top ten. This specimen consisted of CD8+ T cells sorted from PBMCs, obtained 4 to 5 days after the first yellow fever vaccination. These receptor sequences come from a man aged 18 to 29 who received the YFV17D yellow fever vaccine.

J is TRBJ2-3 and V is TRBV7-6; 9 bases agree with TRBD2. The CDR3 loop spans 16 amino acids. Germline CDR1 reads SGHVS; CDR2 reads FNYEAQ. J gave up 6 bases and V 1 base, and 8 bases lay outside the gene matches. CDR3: CASSLERGAGDDTQYF. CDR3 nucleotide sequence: TGTGCCAGCAGCTTAGAGCGGGGGGCCGGGGACGATACGCAGTATTTT.

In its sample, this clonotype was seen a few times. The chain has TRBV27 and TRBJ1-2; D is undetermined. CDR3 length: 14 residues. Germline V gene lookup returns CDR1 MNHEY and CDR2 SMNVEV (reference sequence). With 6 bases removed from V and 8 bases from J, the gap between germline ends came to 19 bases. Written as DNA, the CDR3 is TGTGCCAGCAGCGCCTCGGATCTCGAAAAGGGCTACACCTTC. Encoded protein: CASSASDLEKGYTF.

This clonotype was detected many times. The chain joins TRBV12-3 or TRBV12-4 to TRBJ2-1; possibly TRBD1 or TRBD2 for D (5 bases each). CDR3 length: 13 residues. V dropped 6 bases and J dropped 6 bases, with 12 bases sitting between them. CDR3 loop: CASRPGTTNEQFF. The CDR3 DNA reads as TGTGCCAGCAGACCCGGGACCACCAATGAGCAGTTCTTC.

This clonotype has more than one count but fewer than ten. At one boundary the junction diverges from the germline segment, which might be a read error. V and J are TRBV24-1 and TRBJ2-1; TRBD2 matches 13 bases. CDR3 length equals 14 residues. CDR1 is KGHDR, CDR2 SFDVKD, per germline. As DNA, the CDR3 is TGTGCCACCAGTGATCCCGGACTAGCGGGGGCCCTAGTCTTC. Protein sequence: CATSDPGLAGALVF.

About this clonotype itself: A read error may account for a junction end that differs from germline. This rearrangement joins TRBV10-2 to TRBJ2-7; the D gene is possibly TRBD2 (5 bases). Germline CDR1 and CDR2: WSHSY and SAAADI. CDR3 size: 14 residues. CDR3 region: CARSESTGIYEQYF. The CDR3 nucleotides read TGCGCCCGCAGTGAGTCAACGGGGATCTACGAGCAGTACTTC.

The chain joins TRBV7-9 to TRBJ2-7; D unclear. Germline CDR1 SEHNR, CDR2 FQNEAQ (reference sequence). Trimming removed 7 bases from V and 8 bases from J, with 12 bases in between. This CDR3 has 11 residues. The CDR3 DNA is TGTGCCAGCACCAACTACAGCAAGCAGTACTTC. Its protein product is CASTNYSKQYF.

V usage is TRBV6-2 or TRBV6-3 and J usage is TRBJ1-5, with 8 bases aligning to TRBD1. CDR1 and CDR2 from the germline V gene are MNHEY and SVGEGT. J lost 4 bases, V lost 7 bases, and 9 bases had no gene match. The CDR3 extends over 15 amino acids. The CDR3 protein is CASTTGGDGNQPQHF. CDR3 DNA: TGTGCCAGCACAACAGGGGGTGACGGTAATCAGCCCCAGCATTTT.

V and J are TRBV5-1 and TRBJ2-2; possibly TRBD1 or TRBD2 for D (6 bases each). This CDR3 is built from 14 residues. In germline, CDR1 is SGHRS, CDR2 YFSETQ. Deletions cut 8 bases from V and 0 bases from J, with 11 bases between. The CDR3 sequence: CASGGTSNTGELFF. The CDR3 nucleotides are TGCGCCAGTGGCGGGACATCGAACACCGGGGAGCTGTTTTTT.

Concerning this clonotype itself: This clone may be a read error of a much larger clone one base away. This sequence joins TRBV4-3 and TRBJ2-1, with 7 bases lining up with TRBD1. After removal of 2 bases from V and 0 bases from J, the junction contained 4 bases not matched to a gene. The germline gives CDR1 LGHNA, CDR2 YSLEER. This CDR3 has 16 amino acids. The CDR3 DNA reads TGCGCCAGCAGCCAATATTCAGGGGGCTCCTACAATGAGCAGTTCTTC. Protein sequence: CASSQYSGGSYNEQFF.

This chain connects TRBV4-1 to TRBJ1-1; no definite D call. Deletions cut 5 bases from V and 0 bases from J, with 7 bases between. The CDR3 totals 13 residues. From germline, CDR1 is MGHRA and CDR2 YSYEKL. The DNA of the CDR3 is TGCGCCAGCAGCTTACATATGAACACTGAAGCTTTCTTT. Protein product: CASSLHMNTEAFF.

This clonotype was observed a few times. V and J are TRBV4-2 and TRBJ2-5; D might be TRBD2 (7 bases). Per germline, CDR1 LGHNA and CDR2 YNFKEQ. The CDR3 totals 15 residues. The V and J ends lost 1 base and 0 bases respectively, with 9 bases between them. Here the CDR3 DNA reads TGTGCCAGCAGCCAAGGAGGGGGGGACCAAGAGACCCAGTACTTC. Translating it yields CASSQGGGDQETQYF.

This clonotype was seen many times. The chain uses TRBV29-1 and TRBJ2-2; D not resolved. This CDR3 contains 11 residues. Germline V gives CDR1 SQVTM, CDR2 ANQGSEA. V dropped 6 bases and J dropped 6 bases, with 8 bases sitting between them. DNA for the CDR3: TGCAGCGTGGTCAACGCCGGGGAGCTGTTTTTT. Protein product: CSVVNAGELFF.

CDR3 sequence: CASSQSGEGTDTQYF. The CDR3 coding sequence is TGTGCCAGCAGCCAGTCGGGGGAAGGAACAGATACGCAGTATTTT. The rearrangement links TRBV6-1 to TRBJ2-3, with a weak D call TRBD2 (6 bases). The CDR3 totals 15 residues. The V and J ends lost 6 bases and 3 bases respectively, with 16 bases between them. CDR1 is MNHNS and CDR2 is SASEGT in the germline V gene.

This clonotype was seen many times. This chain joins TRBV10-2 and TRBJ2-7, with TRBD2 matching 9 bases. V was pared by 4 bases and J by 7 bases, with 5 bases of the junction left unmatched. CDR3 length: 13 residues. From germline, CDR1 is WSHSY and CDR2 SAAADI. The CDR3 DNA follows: TGCGCCAGCAGTGTGCGTCTAGCGGGGGAGCAGTACGTC. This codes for CASSVRLAGEQYV.

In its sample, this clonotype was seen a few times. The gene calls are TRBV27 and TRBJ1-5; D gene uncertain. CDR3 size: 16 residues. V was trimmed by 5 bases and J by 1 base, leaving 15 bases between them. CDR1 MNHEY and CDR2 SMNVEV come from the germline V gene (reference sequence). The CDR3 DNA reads TGTGCCAGCAGTCTTTTCCCGGGAAGGAGCAATCAGCCCCAGCATTTT. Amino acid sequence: CASSLFPGRSNQPQHF.

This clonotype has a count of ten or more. CDR3 residues: CASSLVGGPRAGELFF. CDR3 sequence (DNA): TGCGCCAGCAGCTTGGTAGGGGGACCCAGGGCCGGGGAGCTGTTTTTT. The J gene is TRBJ2-2, the V gene TRBV5-1, with D possibly TRBD1 on 6 matching bases. CDR1 and CDR2 (germline): SGHRS, YFSETQ. Deletions cut 0 bases from V and 6 bases from J, with 15 bases between. The CDR3 runs to 16 residues.

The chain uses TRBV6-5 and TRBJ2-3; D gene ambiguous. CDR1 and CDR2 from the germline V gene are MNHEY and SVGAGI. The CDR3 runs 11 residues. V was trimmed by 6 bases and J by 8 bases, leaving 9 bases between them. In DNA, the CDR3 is TGTGCCAGCAGCCATAAGGGTACGCAGTATTTT. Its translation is CASSHKGTQYF.

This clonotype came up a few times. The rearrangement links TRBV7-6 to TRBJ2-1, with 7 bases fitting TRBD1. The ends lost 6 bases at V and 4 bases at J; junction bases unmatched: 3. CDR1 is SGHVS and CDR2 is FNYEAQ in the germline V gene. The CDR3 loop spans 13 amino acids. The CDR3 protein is CASSPGQYNEQFF. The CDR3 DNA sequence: TGTGCCAGCAGTCCGGGACAGTACAATGAGCAGTTCTTC.

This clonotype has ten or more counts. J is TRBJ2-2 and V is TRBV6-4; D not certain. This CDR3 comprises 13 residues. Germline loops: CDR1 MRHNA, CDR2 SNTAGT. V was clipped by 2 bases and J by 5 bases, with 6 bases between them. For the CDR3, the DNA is TGTGCCAGCAGTGACGGGGAAACCGGGGAGCTGTTTTTT. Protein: CASSDGETGELFF.

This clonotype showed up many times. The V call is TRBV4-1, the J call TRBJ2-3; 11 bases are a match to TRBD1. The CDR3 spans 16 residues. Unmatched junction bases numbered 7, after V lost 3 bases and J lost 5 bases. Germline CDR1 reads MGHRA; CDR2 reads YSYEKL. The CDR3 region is CASSQEDRGLLDTQYF. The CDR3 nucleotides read TGCGCCAGCAGCCAGGAGGACAGGGGGCTGTTAGATACGCAGTATTTT.

In DNA form, the CDR3 reads TGTGCCAGCAGTTCCGCCCCCGGGGGCGCGGAGGGCTACACCTTC. Protein: CASSSAPGGAEGYTF. The J gene is TRBJ1-2, the V gene TRBV12-3 or TRBV12-4, with D possibly being TRBD1 (6 bases). Trimming shortened V by 4 bases and J by 8 bases, and 20 bases separated the two germline ends. The CDR3 runs 15 residues.

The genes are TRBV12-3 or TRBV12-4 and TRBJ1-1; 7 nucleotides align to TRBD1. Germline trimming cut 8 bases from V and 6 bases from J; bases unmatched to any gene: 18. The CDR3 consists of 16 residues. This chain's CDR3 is CASLSTGWIVNAEAFF. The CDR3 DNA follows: TGTGCCAGCTTGTCGACAGGGTGGATTGTAAACGCTGAAGCTTTCTTT.

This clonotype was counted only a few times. CDR3 region: CASSQRLAGFTDTQYF. DNA for the CDR3: TGCGCCAGCAGCCAGAGACTAGCGGGGTTCACAGATACGCAGTATTTT. The chain employs TRBV4-1 and TRBJ2-3; 11 bases match TRBD2. Looked up from germline, CDR1 is MGHRA and CDR2 is YSYEKL. The length of the CDR3 is 16 residues. V shed 3 bases, J shed 2 bases, and the junction held 4 bases outside the gene matches.

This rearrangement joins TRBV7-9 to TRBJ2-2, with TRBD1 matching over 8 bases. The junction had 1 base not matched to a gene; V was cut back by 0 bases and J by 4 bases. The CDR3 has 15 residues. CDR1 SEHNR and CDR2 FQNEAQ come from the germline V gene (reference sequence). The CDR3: CASSLAQGGTGELFF. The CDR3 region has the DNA TGTGCCAGCAGCTTAGCACAGGGGGGCACCGGGGAGCTGTTTTTT.

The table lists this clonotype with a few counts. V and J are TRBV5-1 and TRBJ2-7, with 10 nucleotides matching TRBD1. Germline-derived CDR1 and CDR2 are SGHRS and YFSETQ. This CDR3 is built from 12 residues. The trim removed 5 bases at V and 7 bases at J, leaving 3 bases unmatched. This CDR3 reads CASSWTGGEQYV. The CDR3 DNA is TGCGCCAGCAGTTGGACAGGGGGAGAGCAGTACGTC.

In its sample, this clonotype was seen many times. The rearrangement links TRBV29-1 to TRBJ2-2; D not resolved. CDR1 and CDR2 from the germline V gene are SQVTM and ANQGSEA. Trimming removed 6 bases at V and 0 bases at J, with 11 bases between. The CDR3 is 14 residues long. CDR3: CSVWEDANTGELFF. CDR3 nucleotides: TGCAGCGTGTGGGAAGATGCGAACACCGGGGAGCTGTTTTTT.